This TCR beta chain was profiled in a study of shared clonotypes between healthy human individuals. Deep was the level at which the assay was run. Replicate sorted-subset PCRs were loaded with around 220 ng DNA, roughly 33,000 T cell genomes. The assay was immunoSEQ multiplex PCR, and TCRdb's table has in-frame clones only and misses some. Of over a million clones listed, 95% to 99% are singletons. This clone was detected only once. V lost 5 bases and J lost 1; bases outside the gene matches: 10. Germline CDR1 reads SGHAT; CDR2 reads FQNNGV. The CDR3 spans 16 residues. CD4+ cell separation produced CD45RA+ naive and CD45RA-negative memory subsets.

The chain is built from TRBV11-2 and TRBJ1-1, with TRBD1 identical over 7 bases. The sequenced sample consisted of naive CD4+ T cells sorted from blood. Indicated subset: CD45RA+ positively selected. This TCR was sampled from a man aged 25 to 45 in good health. The CDR3 DNA reads TGTGCCAGCAGCCCAAACCGGACAGGATGGAACACTGAAGCTTTCTTT. Encoded protein: CASSPNRTGWNTEAFF. The full variable domain, rest sourced from reference TRBV11-2 and TRBJ1-1, is EAGVAQSPRYKIIEKRQSVAFWCNPISGHATLYWYQQILGQGPKLLIQFQNNGVVDDSQLPKDRFSAERLKGVDSTLKIQPAKLEDSAVYLCASSPNRTGWNTEAFFGQGTRLTVV.